A single T cell receptor (beta chain) is shown here with its context. The CDR3 is 13 residues long. Germline assignment: CDR1 MNHEY and CDR2 SVGAGI. Between the trimmed V and J ends, which lost 3 bases and 6 bases, there was a span of 10 bases. Authors' processing steps: Quantification of nucleated cells was approximated via reference gene primer amplification. The assay was immunoSEQ multiplex PCR, and TCRdb's table has in-frame clones only and misses some. V and J calls plus clone size are reproduced from that table; the DNA served to infer D and trimming. The table records roughly 52,000 clones, approximately 87% of them present only once. The record originates from a study of blood T cell repertoires in COVID-19.

This chain joins TRBV6-5 and TRBJ2-3; no definite D call. Material: peripheral blood. This TCR was recovered from a man aged 50-60 years with acute or convalescent COVID-19. The CDR3 nucleotides are TGTGCCAGCAGTTATTCCGACGGGGATACGCAGTATTTT. Translated, it gives CASSYSDGDTQYF.